Below, 3 T cell receptor beta chains from the same sample are listed, as sequenced in a study of blood T cell repertoires in COVID-19. Some clones are missing from TCRdb's copy, which holds only in-frame ones; the method was immunoSEQ multiplex PCR. The table has fewer than 250,000 clones, around 81% seen once. Sequences were obtained from PBMCs or T cells enriched from blood (not recorded which). The receptors shown here come from a woman in her 40s with acute COVID-19.

This rearrangement joins TRBV29-1 to TRBJ1-2; 11 bases are shared with TRBD1. The germline V gene has CDR1 SQVTM and CDR2 ANQGSEA. V was clipped by 3 bases and J by 4 bases; unmatched bases: 7. This CDR3 contains 15 residues. This CDR3 reads CSVDGQGARGYGYTF. As DNA, the CDR3 is TGCAGCGTTGACGGACAGGGGGCGCGAGGCTATGGCTACACCTTC.

V gene TRBV2 combines with J gene TRBJ1-4; a possible D gene is TRBD1 (5 bases). Germline V gene data show CDR1 as SNHLY and CDR2 as FYNNEI. V was shortened by 8 bases and J by 5 bases, with 24 bases between the two germline ends. The CDR3 extends over 17 amino acids. The chain's CDR3 is CASLQTRSGAANEKLFF. The CDR3 DNA sequence: TGTGCCAGCTTACAGACACGCTCTGGGGCCGCGAATGAAAAACTGTTTTTT. The complete variable domain, with remaining parts taken from reference TRBV2 and TRBJ1-4, reads EPEVTQTPSHQVTQMGQEVILRCVPISNHLYFYWYRQILGQKVEFLVSFYNNEISEKSEIFDDQFSVERPDGSNFTLKIRSTKLEDSAMYFCASLQTRSGAANEKLFFGSGTQLSVL.

This chain uses TRBV6-2 or TRBV6-3 with TRBJ1-5, with D perhaps TRBD1 (6 bases). V lost 0 bases and J lost 7, with 16 bases in between. The germline gives CDR1 MNHEY, CDR2 SVGEGT. There are 16 residues in the CDR3. This CDR3 is CASSYSMGARGQPQHF. The CDR3 DNA is TGTGCCAGCAGTTACTCGATGGGGGCCCGTGGGCAGCCCCAGCATTTT.